Following are 5 T cell receptor beta chains from one sample sequenced in a study of siplizumab effects on memory and regulatory T cells. Generated by immunoSEQ multiplex PCR, the TCRdb table keeps only in-frame clones and is missing some. The table has approximately 100,000 clones, roughly 94% seen once. The sample taken for sequencing was Tregs sorted from blood. The source of these receptors is a human donor in good health.

The V call is TRBV28, the J call TRBJ2-7; D possibly corresponds to TRBD1 (5 bases). This CDR3 spans 13 amino acids. The germline V and J ends were trimmed by 3 bases and 12 bases, with 18 bases remaining between them. Germline V CDR1 and CDR2: MDHEN, SYDVKM. CDR3 DNA sequence: TGTGCCAGCAGTTTGAGTTGGCAGGGTTTTCCGTACTTC. Residues: CASSLSWQGFPYF.

V gene TRBV19 combines with J gene TRBJ1-5; the D is unclear. V lost 0 bases and J lost 5, with 11 bases in between. CDR1 and CDR2 from the germline V gene are LNHDA and SQIVND (reference sequence). This CDR3 has 15 residues. This CDR3 reads CASSIEALWDQPQHF. The CDR3 DNA sequence: TGTGCCAGTAGTATAGAGGCCTTATGGGATCAGCCCCAGCATTTT.

The chain links TRBV20-1 to TRBJ1-2; D gene unclear. Germline CDR1 DFQATT, CDR2 SNEGSKA (reference sequence). CDR3 length: 10 residues. DNA for the CDR3: TGCAGATCGAAGGGAGATGGCTACACCTTC. This gives the protein CRSKGDGYTF.

The chain employs TRBV5-5 and TRBJ2-2; 8 nucleotides line up with TRBD2. CDR3 length: 15 residues. The ends lost 5 bases at V and 2 bases at J; junction bases unmatched: 5. The V gene's germline CDR1 is SGHKS and CDR2 YYEKEE (reference sequence). The CDR3 sequence is CASSLGRVNTGELFF. In DNA, the CDR3 is TGTGCCAGCAGTCTCGGGAGGGTTAACACCGGGGAGCTGTTTTTT.

The V and J genes are TRBV5-4 and TRBJ1-1; D perhaps matches TRBD1 (5 bases). Germline V lookup: CDR1 SGHNT, CDR2 YYREEE (reference sequence). Between the trimmed V and J ends, which lost 4 bases and 8 bases, there was a span of 12 bases. The CDR3 consists of 12 residues. This CDR3 reads CASSPGTEEAFF. The CDR3 bases are TGTGCCAGCAGCCCCGGGACGGAAGAAGCTTTCTTT.